This TCR beta chain was sequenced in a study of blood T cells in healthy people across ages. The sample holds a few counts of this clonotype. Next came a second PCR, run for 7 to 11 cycles, which used a sample-barcoded 5' primer along with a J-beta primer mix. TCRdb used MiXCR to reprocess the 5' RACE reads, holding one entry per CDR3 protein. The sample comprises around 1,900,000 distinct CDR3 sequences, roughly two fifths of which are singletons, and 23% rests with the top ten. V dropped 3 bases and J dropped 0 bases, with 11 bases sitting between them. The CDR3 length is 15 residues. This TCR was recovered from a human donor in good health. The source material was blood. The V call is TRBV12-3 or TRBV12-4, the J call TRBJ1-2; D not certain. The CDR3 loop reads CASSFVAKSNYGYTF. CDR3 DNA sequence: TGTGCCAGCAGTTTCGTGGCAAAATCTAACTATGGCTACACCTTC.